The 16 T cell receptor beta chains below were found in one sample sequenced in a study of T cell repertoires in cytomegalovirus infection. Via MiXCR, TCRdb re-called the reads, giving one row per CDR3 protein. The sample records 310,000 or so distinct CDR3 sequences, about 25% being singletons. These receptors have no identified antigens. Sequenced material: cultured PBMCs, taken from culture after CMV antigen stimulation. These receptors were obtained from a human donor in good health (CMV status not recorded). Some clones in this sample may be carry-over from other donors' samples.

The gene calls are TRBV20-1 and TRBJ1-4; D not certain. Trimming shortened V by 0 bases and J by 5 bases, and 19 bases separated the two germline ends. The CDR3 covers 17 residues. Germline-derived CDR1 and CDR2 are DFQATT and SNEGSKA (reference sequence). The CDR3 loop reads CSARDLMAAQLNEKLFF. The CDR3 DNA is TGCAGTGCTAGAGATCTAATGGCAGCGCAACTAAATGAAAAACTGTTTTTT.

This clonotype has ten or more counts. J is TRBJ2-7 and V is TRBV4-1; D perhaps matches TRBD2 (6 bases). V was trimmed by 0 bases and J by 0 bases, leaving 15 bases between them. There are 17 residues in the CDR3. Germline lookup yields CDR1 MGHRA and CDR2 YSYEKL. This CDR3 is CASSQDNAGHNSYEQYV. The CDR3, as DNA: TGCGCCAGCAGCCAAGATAACGCGGGGCACAACTCCTACGAGCAGTACGTC.

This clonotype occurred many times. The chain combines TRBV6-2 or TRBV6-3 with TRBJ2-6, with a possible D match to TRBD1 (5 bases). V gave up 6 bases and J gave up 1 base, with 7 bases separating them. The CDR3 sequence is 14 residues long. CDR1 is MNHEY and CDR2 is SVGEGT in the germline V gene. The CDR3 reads CASRRTSGANVLTF. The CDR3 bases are TGTGCCAGCAGGAGGACATCTGGGGCCAACGTCCTGACTTTC.

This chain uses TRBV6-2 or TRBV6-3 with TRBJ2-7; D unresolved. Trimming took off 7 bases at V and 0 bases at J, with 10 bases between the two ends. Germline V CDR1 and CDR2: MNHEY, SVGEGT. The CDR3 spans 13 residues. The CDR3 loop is CASIRCCSYEQYV. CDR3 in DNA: TGTGCCAGCATTAGGTGTTGCTCCTACGAGCAGTACGTC.

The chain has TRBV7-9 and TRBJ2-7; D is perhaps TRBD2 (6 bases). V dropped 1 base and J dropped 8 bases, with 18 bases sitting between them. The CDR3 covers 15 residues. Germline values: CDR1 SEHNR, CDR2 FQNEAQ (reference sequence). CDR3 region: CASSLGVFGEEKQYF. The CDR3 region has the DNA TGTGCCAGCAGCTTAGGGGTCTTTGGGGAGGAAAAGCAGTACTTC.

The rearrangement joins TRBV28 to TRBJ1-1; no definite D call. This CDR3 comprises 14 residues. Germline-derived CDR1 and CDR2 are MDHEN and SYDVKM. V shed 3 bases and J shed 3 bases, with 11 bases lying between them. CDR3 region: CASSFVIGDTEAFF. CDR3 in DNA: TGTGCCAGCAGTTTTGTGATTGGGGACACTGAAGCTTTCTTT.

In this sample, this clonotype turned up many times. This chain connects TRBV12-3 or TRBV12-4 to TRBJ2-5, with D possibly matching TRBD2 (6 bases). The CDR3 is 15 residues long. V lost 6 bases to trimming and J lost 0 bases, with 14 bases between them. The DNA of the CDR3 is TGTGCCAGCAGCCCTCGGGGGTCCAACCAAGAGACCCAGTACTTC. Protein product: CASSPRGSNQETQYF.

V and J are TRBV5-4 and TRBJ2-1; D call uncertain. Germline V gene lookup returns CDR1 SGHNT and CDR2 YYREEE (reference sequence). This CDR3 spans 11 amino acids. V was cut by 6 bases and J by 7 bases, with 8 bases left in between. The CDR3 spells CASTSLNEQFF. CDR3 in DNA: TGTGCCAGCACAAGTCTAAATGAGCAGTTCTTC.

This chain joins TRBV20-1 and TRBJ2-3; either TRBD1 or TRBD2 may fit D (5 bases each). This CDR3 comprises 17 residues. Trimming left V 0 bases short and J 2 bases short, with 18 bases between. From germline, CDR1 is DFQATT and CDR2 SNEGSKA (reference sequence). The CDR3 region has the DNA TGCAGTGCTAGAGATGTGACTTCTGGGGGTCTCACAGATACGCAGTATTTT. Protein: CSARDVTSGGLTDTQYF.

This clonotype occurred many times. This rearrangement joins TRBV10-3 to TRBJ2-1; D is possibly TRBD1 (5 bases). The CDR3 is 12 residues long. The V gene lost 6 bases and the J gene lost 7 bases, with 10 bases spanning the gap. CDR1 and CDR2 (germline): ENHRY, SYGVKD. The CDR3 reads CAISRAKNEQFF. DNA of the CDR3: TGTGCCATCAGCAGGGCTAAGAATGAGCAGTTCTTC.

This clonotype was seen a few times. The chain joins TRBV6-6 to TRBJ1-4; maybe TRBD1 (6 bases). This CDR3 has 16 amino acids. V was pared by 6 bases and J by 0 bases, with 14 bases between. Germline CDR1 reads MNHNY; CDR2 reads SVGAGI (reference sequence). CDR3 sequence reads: CASSPEGVPTNEKLFF. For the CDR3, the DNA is TGTGCCAGCAGCCCGGAGGGGGTGCCAACTAATGAAAAACTGTTTTTT.

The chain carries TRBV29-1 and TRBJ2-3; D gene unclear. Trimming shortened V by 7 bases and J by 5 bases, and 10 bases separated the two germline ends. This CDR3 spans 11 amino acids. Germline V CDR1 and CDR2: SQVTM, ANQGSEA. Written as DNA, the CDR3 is TGCAGCGCCGCGTCTGGAGATACGCAGTATTTT. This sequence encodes CSAASGDTQYF.

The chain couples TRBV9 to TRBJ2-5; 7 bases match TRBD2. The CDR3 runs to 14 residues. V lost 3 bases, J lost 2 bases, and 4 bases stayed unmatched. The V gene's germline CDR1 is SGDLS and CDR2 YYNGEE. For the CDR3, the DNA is TGTGCCAGCAGCGAGACTAGCAGACAAGAGACCCAGTACTTC. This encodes CASSETSRQETQYF.

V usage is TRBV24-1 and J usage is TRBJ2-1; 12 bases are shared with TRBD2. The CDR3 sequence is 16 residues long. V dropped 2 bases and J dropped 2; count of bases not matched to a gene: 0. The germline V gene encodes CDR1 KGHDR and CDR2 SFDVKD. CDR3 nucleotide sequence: TGTGCCACCAGTGATTCTAGCGGGAGGGCCTACAATGAGCAGTTCTTC. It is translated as CATSDSSGRAYNEQFF.

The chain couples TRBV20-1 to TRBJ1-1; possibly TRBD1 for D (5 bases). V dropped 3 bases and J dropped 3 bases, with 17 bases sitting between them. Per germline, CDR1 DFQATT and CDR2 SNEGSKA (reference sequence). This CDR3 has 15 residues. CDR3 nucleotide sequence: TGCAGTGCTAGGGCCCCAGGGAGGTCGGACACTGAAGCTTTCTTT. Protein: CSARAPGRSDTEAFF.

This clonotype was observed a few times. The CDR3 is CASRQDNVRYEQYF. DNA of the CDR3: TGTGCCAGCAGACAAGACAACGTGAGGTACGAGCAGTACTTC. This chain connects TRBV6-6 to TRBJ2-7; D is uncertain. Germline V gene data show CDR1 as MNHNY and CDR2 as SVGAGI (reference sequence). V lost 6 bases to trimming and J lost 4 bases, with 16 bases between them. This CDR3 is built from 14 residues.